A single sample gave rise to the 20 T cell receptor beta chains below, sequenced in a study of cytomegalovirus exposure and HLA in healthy donors. The repertoire was sequenced with immunoSEQ multiplex PCR; TCRdb's copy has only in-frame clones and lacks some. This table holds roughly 90,000 clones, approximately 81% found once. Sequencing input: PBMCs. The receptors here all came from a man aged 18 to 30 in good health and CMV-seropositive.

In its sample, this clone was seen a few times. This sequence joins TRBV2 and TRBJ2-2; possible D gene TRBD2, 5 bases. Trimming shortened V by 4 bases and J by 6 bases, and 6 bases separated the two germline ends. Germline V gene lookup returns CDR1 SNHLY and CDR2 FYNNEI. The CDR3 is 12 residues long. The CDR3 DNA follows: TGTGCCAGCAGTGTGGGAGCCGGGGAGCTGTTTTTT. The encoded protein is CASSVGAGELFF.

This chain connects TRBV5-1 to TRBJ2-5; 10 bases line up with TRBD2. The CDR3 spans 16 residues. Trimming cost V 0 bases and J 4 bases; bases outside gene matches: 6. Germline loops: CDR1 SGHRS, CDR2 YFSETQ. In DNA, the CDR3 is TGCGCCAGCAGCTTGGGTGGTTCTAGCGGGAGAGAGACCCAGTACTTC. This gives the protein CASSLGGSSGRETQYF.

J is TRBJ1-2 and V is TRBV6-6; 7 bases match TRBD1. Trimming took 2 bases from V and 4 from J; bases not matched to a gene: 7. CDR1 and CDR2 from the germline V gene are MNHNY and SVGAGI (reference sequence). The CDR3 sequence is 15 residues long. The CDR3 is CASSYIEGAGYGYTF. The CDR3 DNA follows: TGTGCCAGCAGTTACATTGAGGGGGCCGGCTATGGCTACACCTTC.

CDR3 region: CAISASSGSATDTQYF. The CDR3 bases are TGTGCCATCAGTGCGTCTAGCGGGAGCGCAACAGATACGCAGTATTTT. The V and J genes are TRBV10-3 and TRBJ2-3, with TRBD2 identical over 10 bases. Germline-derived CDR1 and CDR2 are ENHRY and SYGVKD. CDR3 length equals 16 residues. The V and J ends lost 4 bases and 3 bases, in that order; junction bases with no gene match: 7.

This clone was picked up one time. CDR3 sequence (DNA): TGTGCCAGCTTCCGCGGGGGGCACACTGAAGCTTTCTTT. Translation gives CASFRGGHTEAFF. This chain joins TRBV19 and TRBJ1-1; a possible D gene is TRBD1 (6 bases). The CDR3 is 13 amino acids. The ends were cut back, 9 bases at V and 3 bases at J, with 14 bases in the middle. Germline V gene data show CDR1 as LNHDA and CDR2 as SQIVND (reference sequence). The full variable domain, with the rest looked up from reference TRBV19 and TRBJ1-1, is DGGITQSPKYLFRKEGQNVTLSCEQNLNHDAMYWYRQDPGQGLRLIYYSQIVNDFQKGDIAEGYSVSREKKESFPLTVTSAQKNPTAFYLCASFRGGHTEAFFGQGTRLTVV.

This clone appeared a few times. The V call is TRBV11-2, the J call TRBJ1-2, with a possible D match to TRBD1 (5 bases). V was trimmed by 7 bases and J by 3 bases, leaving 18 bases between them. From germline, CDR1 is SGHAT and CDR2 FQNNGV. CDR3 length: 15 residues. The CDR3 DNA follows: TGTGCCAGCACCCGTACCATGGGAGGGGACTATGGCTACACCTTC. Residues: CASTRTMGGDYGYTF.

The V call is TRBV6-6, the J call TRBJ2-1; TRBD2 matches at 7 bases. The CDR3 extends over 14 amino acids. From germline, CDR1 is MNHNY and CDR2 SVGAGI (reference sequence). The V segment lost 2 bases and the J segment 7 bases; nucleotides outside the gene matches: 5. The CDR3 DNA reads TGTGCCAGCAGTTACAGCGGGGCGGGGAATGAGCAGTTCTTC. This gives the protein CASSYSGAGNEQFF.

The chain is built from TRBV28 and TRBJ1-4; 7 bases fit TRBD1. The CDR3 has 15 amino acids. Losses at the gene ends were 3 bases for V and 5 bases for J; bases not matched to a gene: 6. Per germline, CDR1 MDHEN and CDR2 SYDVKM. The chain's CDR3 is CASSLRNRGNEKLFF. CDR3 DNA sequence: TGTGCCAGCAGTTTGAGGAACAGGGGAAATGAAAAACTGTTTTTT.

The chain couples TRBV4-1 to TRBJ2-1, with 7 bases fitting TRBD2. With V trimmed by 0 bases and J by 5 bases, 7 bases remained unmatched. The CDR3 is 16 amino acids. CDR1 and CDR2 (germline): MGHRA, YSYEKL. CDR3 in DNA: TGCGCCAGCAGCCAAGATAGAGCGGGGCCCAACAATGAGCAGTTCTTC. It is translated as CASSQDRAGPNNEQFF.

The V gene is TRBV7-6, the J gene TRBJ2-5; 8 bases map to TRBD2. CDR1 is SGHVS, CDR2 FNYEAQ, per germline. J gave up 5 bases and V 3 bases, and 17 bases lay outside the gene matches. CDR3 length equals 18 residues. CDR3 sequence: CASSFSGEGLAIVETQYF. In nucleotides, the CDR3 is TGTGCCAGCAGCTTTAGCGGGGAAGGACTAGCCATAGTGGAGACCCAGTACTTC.

This clone has only one observation. The genes are TRBV5-4 and TRBJ1-2; TRBD1 agrees at 7 bases. CDR1 is SGHNT and CDR2 is YYREEE in the germline V gene (reference sequence). J gave up 5 bases and V 4 bases, and 11 bases lay outside the gene matches. The CDR3 length is 15 residues. The CDR3 coding sequence is TGTGCCAGCAGCCAACAGGGGAGAGAGACTTATGGCTACACCTTC. Its protein is CASSQQGRETYGYTF.

The V call is TRBV5-1, the J call TRBJ2-4; D gene uncertain. The CDR3 loop spans 14 amino acids. Germline CDR1 is SGHRS and CDR2 is YFSETQ. The V and J ends lost 5 bases and 7 bases respectively, with 16 bases between them. The CDR3 region is CASRSEGARNIQYF. The CDR3 nucleotides are TGCGCCAGCAGGTCCGAAGGAGCTAGGAACATTCAGTACTTC.

The V and J genes are TRBV7-6 and TRBJ2-3; no firm D call. The germline gives CDR1 SGHVS, CDR2 FNYEAQ. The CDR3 spans 15 residues. V gave up 1 base and J gave up 0 bases, with 8 bases separating them. The CDR3 reads CASSLVGLSTDTQYF. The CDR3 nucleotides read TGTGCCAGCAGCTTAGTCGGGTTGAGCACAGATACGCAGTATTTT.

The chain links TRBV5-1 to TRBJ1-1; no clear D gene. The CDR3 spans 13 residues. Germline V gene data show CDR1 as SGHRS and CDR2 as YFSETQ. V lost 1 base to trimming and J lost 1 base, with 5 bases between them. The CDR3 loop reads CASSLKPNTEAFF. CDR3 DNA sequence: TGCGCCAGCAGCTTGAAGCCGAACACTGAAGCTTTCTTT.

CDR3 in amino acids: CAISEEEEAFF. For the CDR3, the DNA is TGTGCCATCAGTGAAGAGGAGGAAGCTTTCTTT. The chain couples TRBV10-3 to TRBJ1-1; D gene ambiguous. Trimming took 3 bases from V and 8 from J, leaving 7 bases between them. Germline CDR1 and CDR2: ENHRY and SYGVKD. The CDR3 extends over 11 amino acids.

The V and J genes are TRBV27 and TRBJ2-7; 7 bases line up with TRBD1. CDR3 length: 14 amino acids. Germline values: CDR1 MNHEY, CDR2 SMNVEV (reference sequence). Trimming at V came to 5 bases and at J to 2 bases, leaving 6 bases not matched to a gene. The CDR3 loop is CASSIRQGPYEQYV. The CDR3 DNA reads TGTGCCAGCAGTATCCGACAGGGTCCCTACGAGCAGTACGTC.

The gene calls are TRBV27 and TRBJ2-3; 10 bases fit TRBD2. Germline CDR1 reads MNHEY; CDR2 reads SMNVEV (reference sequence). With 4 bases clipped from V and 7 bases from J, the junction kept 5 bases outside the gene matches. The length of the CDR3 is 14 residues. CDR3 in DNA: TGTGCCAGCAGTTGGACTAGCGGAGGGAATACGCAGTATTTT. Translation gives CASSWTSGGNTQYF.

The CDR3 loop reads CASSQVRGNTEAFF. The CDR3 coding sequence is TGTGCCAGCAGCCAAGTTAGGGGTAACACTGAAGCTTTCTTT. This chain links TRBV14 with TRBJ1-1, with D possibly matching TRBD1 (5 bases). Trimming stripped 1 base from V and 2 bases from J, with 8 bases between. In germline, CDR1 is SGHDN, CDR2 FVKESK. The CDR3 length is 14 residues. The variable domain in full, completed from reference TRBV14 and TRBJ1-1, reads EAGVTQFPSHSVIEKGQTVTLRCDPISGHDNLYWYRRVMGKEIKFLLHFVKESKQDESGMPNNRFLAERTGGTYSTLKVQPAELEDSGVYFCASSQVRGNTEAFFGQGTRLTVV.

V and J are TRBV28 and TRBJ1-4, with a tentative D call TRBD1 (6 bases). This CDR3 is built from 13 residues. V was trimmed by 10 bases and J by 7 bases, leaving 16 bases between them. Germline CDR1 MDHEN, CDR2 SYDVKM. The CDR3 here is CATEQGFSEKLFF. Written as DNA, the CDR3 is TGTGCCACCGAACAGGGTTTCAGTGAAAAACTGTTTTTT.

This clone has just a few counts. The chain combines TRBV19 with TRBJ1-5; 9 positions match TRBD1. J lost 3 bases, V lost 5 bases, and 8 bases had no gene match. Germline V gene sequence: CDR1 LNHDA, CDR2 SQIVND (reference sequence). The CDR3 is 16 residues long. This CDR3 is CASSLGTGRNNQPQHF. CDR3 nucleotides: TGTGCCAGTAGTCTAGGGACAGGGAGAAACAATCAGCCCCAGCATTTT. Full variable domain (missing parts from reference TRBV19 and TRBJ1-5): DGGITQSPKYLFRKEGQNVTLSCEQNLNHDAMYWYRQDPGQGLRLIYYSQIVNDFQKGDIAEGYSVSREKKESFPLTVTSAQKNPTAFYLCASSLGTGRNNQPQHFGDGTRLSIL.